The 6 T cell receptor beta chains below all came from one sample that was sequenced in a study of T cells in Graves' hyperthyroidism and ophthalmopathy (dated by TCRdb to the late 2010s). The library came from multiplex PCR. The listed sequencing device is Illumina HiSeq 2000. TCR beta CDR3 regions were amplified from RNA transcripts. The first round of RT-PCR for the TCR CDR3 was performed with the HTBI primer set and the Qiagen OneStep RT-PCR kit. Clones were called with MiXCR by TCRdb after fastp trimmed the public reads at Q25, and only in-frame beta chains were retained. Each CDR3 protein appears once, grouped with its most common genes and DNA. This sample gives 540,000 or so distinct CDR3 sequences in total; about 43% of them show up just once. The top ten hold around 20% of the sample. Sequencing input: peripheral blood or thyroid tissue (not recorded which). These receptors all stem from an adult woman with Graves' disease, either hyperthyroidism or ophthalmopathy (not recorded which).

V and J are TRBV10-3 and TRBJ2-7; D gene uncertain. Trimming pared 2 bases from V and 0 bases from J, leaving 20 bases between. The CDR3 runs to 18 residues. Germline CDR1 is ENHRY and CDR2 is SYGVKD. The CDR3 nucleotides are TGTGCCATCAGTGAGACCAACAGTGTTAGCAGGAGCTCCTACGAGCAGTACTTC. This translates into CAISETNSVSRSSYEQYF.

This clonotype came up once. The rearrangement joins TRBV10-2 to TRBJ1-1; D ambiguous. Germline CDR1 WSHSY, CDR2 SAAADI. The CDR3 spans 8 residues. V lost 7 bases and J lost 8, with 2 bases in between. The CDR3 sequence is CASMEAFF. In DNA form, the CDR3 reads TGCGCCAGCATGGAAGCTTTCTTT.

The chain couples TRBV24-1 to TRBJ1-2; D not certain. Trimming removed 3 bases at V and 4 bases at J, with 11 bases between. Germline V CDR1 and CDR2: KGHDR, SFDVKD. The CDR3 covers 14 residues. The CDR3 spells CATSDPVRPYGYTF. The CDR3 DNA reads TGTGCCACCAGTGATCCGGTTCGGCCCTATGGCTACACCTTC.

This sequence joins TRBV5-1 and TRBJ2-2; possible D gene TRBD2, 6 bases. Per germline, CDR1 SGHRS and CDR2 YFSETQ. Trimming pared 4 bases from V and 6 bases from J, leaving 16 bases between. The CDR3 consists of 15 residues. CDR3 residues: CASSLLGEEAGELFF. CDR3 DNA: TGCGCCAGCAGCCTGCTAGGGGAGGAGGCCGGGGAGCTGTTTTTT.

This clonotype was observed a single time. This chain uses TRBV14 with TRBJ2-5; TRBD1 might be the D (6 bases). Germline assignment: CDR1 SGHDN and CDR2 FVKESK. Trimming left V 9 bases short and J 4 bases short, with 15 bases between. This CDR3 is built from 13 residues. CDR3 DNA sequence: TGTGCCAGAAGCTCCCTAGGGGGAGAGACCCAGTACTTC. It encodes CARSSLGGETQYF.

The CDR3 loop reads CAIKEAGANVLTF. In nucleotides, the CDR3 is TGTGCTATCAAGGAGGCTGGGGCCAACGTCCTGACTTTC. This rearrangement joins TRBV19 to TRBJ2-6; a possible D gene is TRBD2 (5 bases). CDR1 LNHDA and CDR2 SQIVND come from the germline V gene (reference sequence). The CDR3 contains 13 residues.